Below, 5 T cell receptor beta chains from the same sample are listed, as sequenced in a study of CD8 T cells in Susac syndrome. Roughly 0.45 to 1 ug RNA was reverse transcribed with random hexamers. TCRdb reprocessed the immunoSEQ multiplex PCR reads via MiXCR and lists one record per CDR3 protein. The data show more than 120,000 distinct CDR3 sequences, approximately 94% seen once. The specimen sequenced was CD4+ T cells from PBMCs. These receptors all come from a human donor in good health.

This clonotype showed up just once. The rearrangement links TRBV12-3 or TRBV12-4 to TRBJ1-5, with a tentative D call TRBD1 (6 bases). V lost 5 bases, J lost 0 bases, and 14 bases lay in between. The CDR3 is 16 residues long. The CDR3 spells CASSQGWGPSNQPQHF. The CDR3 nucleotides read TGTGCCAGCAGTCAGGGCTGGGGGCCTAGCAATCAGCCCCAGCATTTT.

The rearrangement uses TRBV18 and TRBJ1-2, with D unresolved. Germline-derived CDR1 and CDR2 are KGHSH and LQKENI. V dropped 2 bases and J dropped 0 bases, with 4 bases sitting between them. The CDR3 loop spans 13 amino acids. DNA for the CDR3: TGTGCCAGCTCACCAGCCCCTAACTATGGCTACACCTTC. This encodes CASSPAPNYGYTF. Drawing the rest from reference TRBV18 and TRBJ1-2, the complete variable domain is NAGVMQNPRHLVRRRGQEARLRCSPMKGHSHVYWYRQLPEEGLKFMVYLQKENIIDESGMPKERFSAEFPKEGPSILRIQQVVRGDSAAYFCASSPAPNYGYTFGSGTRLTVV.

The CDR3 is CASSLAQGAGELFF. In nucleotides, the CDR3 is TGTGCCAGCAGCTTAGCGCAGGGGGCCGGGGAGCTGTTTTTT. The chain links TRBV7-2 to TRBJ2-2, with 7 bases lining up with TRBD1. The length of the CDR3 is 14 residues. V gave up 0 bases and J gave up 6 bases; unmatched junction bases: 1. In germline, CDR1 is SGHTA, CDR2 FQGNSA.

This clonotype came up once. The J gene is TRBJ2-3, the V gene TRBV27; D possibly matches TRBD1 or TRBD2 (5 bases each). V was clipped by 1 base and J by 6 bases, with 20 bases between them. Per the germline V gene, CDR1 is MNHEY and CDR2 is SMNVEV (reference sequence). The CDR3 length is 17 residues. Here the CDR3 reads CASSLYTGTRRADTQYF. The CDR3 nucleotides read TGTGCCAGCAGTTTATACACCGGGACCAGGCGTGCGGATACGCAGTATTTT.

The chain is built from TRBV7-9 and TRBJ1-2; 7 nucleotides agree with TRBD1. Germline loops: CDR1 SEHNR, CDR2 FQNEAQ (reference sequence). The junction had 6 bases not matched to a gene; V was cut back by 6 bases and J by 2 bases. The CDR3 sequence is 14 residues long. CDR3 coding DNA: TGTGCCAGCAGTCCAAAGACAGGGAACTATGGCTACACCTTC. It is translated as CASSPKTGNYGYTF.